The rows below give T cell receptor beta chains drawn from one sample of a study of cytomegalovirus exposure and HLA in healthy donors. Produced via immunoSEQ multiplex PCR; TCRdb's table is partial and in-frame only. Here the sample spans 180,000 or so clones, 60% to 85% being singletons. Sequencing used PBMCs. The receptors originated from a man aged 18 to 30 in good health and CMV-seronegative. CDR3s include the opening cysteine and the closing phenylalanine or tryptophan. A D gene is named only where the DNA matches it firmly. The listing skips clone size in some rows; elsewhere it reads once, few, many or a size class.

d_call cdr3_length clone_size v_call cdr3_aa
TRBD2 14 . TRBV27 CASWRTSGKVEQFF
TRBD2 17 . TRBV2 CASSPALLAGPYNEQFF
. 15 . TRBV6-5 CASSYSPTVTDTQYF
TRBD1 13 . TRBV2 CASSTHQGAGYTF
. 14 . TRBV4-2 CASSQVPDSYEQYF
TRBD2 16 few TRBV7-9 CASSQLAGATYNEQFF
. 11 . TRBV5-6 CASSSGGPQHF
TRBD2 13 . TRBV7-3 CASSLTEGGAQYF
. 12 . TRBV29-1 CSVGGRVVGYTF
. 15 . TRBV28 CASSPLGLTNEKLFF
. 12 . TRBV7-2 CASRDTSYEQYF
TRBD1 16 . TRBV5-8 CASSLDRASGARPLHF
. 15 . TRBV7-3 CASSSFHRVPGELFF
. 14 few TRBV5-1 CASSVTAWNEKLFF
. 16 . TRBV13 CASSLVLEGRFDEQFF
TRBD1 15 . TRBV28 CASTFGTGGNQPQHF
TRBD1 15 . TRBV6-5 CASIPGQRRPYGYTF
. 17 . TRBV14 CASSQHQGLRAPYGYTF
TRBD2 18 . TRBV7-9 CASSPSPFGLAGPHEQYF
. 16 . TRBV7-2 CASSPNRSYRVHEQYF
TRBD1 18 . TRBV7-6 CASSLNQGFGTGVFPQHF
. 15 . TRBV5-6 CASSSGLNSGNTIYF
. 13 few TRBV7-8 CASSWDTLYEQYF
. 19 . TRBV5-4 CASSLGAGVGNLAKNIQYF
. 16 once TRBV27 CASSWLRTDLYNEQFF
. 15 . TRBV2 CASHPGGVGYTEAFF
TRBD1 13 . TRBV10-3 CAISGQGAETQYF
. 12 few TRBV9 CASSVGGHEQFF